The 8 T cell receptor beta chains below were found in one sample sequenced in a study of blood T cell repertoires in COVID-19. Some clones are missing from TCRdb's copy, which holds only in-frame ones; the method was immunoSEQ multiplex PCR. This sample has 65,000 to 80,000 clones, with around 90% found just once. Sequencing was done on a sample of peripheral blood. The source of these receptors is a man aged 50 to 60 with active COVID-19.

The chain recombines TRBV6-5 with TRBJ2-2; TRBD1 aligns across 10 bases. The CDR3 has 15 residues. Trimming at V came to 6 bases and at J to 3 bases, leaving 4 bases not matched to a gene. Germline V gene data show CDR1 as MNHEY and CDR2 as SVGAGI. This chain's CDR3 is CASRTGQGYTGELFF. Here the CDR3 DNA reads TGTGCCAGCAGGACGGGACAGGGGTACACCGGGGAGCTGTTTTTT.

The rearrangement links TRBV5-6 to TRBJ2-2; the D gene is possibly TRBD2 (5 bases). The CDR3 contains 13 residues. The germline V and J ends were trimmed by 4 bases and 6 bases, with 10 bases remaining between them. Germline V gene sequence: CDR1 SGHDT, CDR2 YYEEEE. The CDR3 coding sequence is TGTGCCAGCAGCCCATCTAGCCCCGGGGAGCTGTTTTTT. Its translation is CASSPSSPGELFF.

Written as DNA, the CDR3 is TGTGCCAGTAGTATTAGCGGAGCTCCGAACACCGGGGAGCTGTTTTTT. Its translation: CASSISGAPNTGELFF. The V gene is TRBV19, the J gene TRBJ2-2; weak D call: TRBD2 (6 bases). In germline, CDR1 is LNHDA, CDR2 SQIVND (reference sequence). This CDR3 has 16 amino acids. V dropped 3 bases and J dropped 0 bases, with 11 bases sitting between them.

This chain uses TRBV19 with TRBJ2-2, with TRBD2 matching over 11 bases. J gave up 2 bases and V 1 base, and 3 bases lay outside the gene matches. In germline, CDR1 is LNHDA, CDR2 SQIVND (reference sequence). The CDR3 contains 17 residues. This CDR3 reads CASSIGLAGFNTGELFF. In DNA form, the CDR3 reads TGTGCCAGTAGTATAGGACTAGCGGGATTCAACACCGGGGAGCTGTTTTTT.

This clone was seen only once. The chain carries TRBV19 and TRBJ2-7; D is undetermined. Germline loops: CDR1 LNHDA, CDR2 SQIVND (reference sequence). The CDR3 spans 14 residues. V lost 1 base to trimming and J lost 2 bases, with 9 bases between them. The CDR3 protein is CASSIGSGTYEQYF. CDR3 coding DNA: TGTGCCAGTAGTATAGGTTCAGGTACCTACGAGCAGTACTTC.

This clone showed up just once. The chain joins TRBV28 to TRBJ2-7; 10 bases are a match to TRBD2. Germline lookup yields CDR1 MDHEN and CDR2 SYDVKM. V shed 2 bases and J 3 bases; nucleotides not matched to a gene: 1. This CDR3 comprises 14 residues. The CDR3 bases are TGTGCCAGCAGTTTACCTAGCGGGAGCTACGAGCAGTACTTC. Its translation is CASSLPSGSYEQYF.

This clone has a single count. The rearrangement joins TRBV10-3 to TRBJ2-1, with 9 bases lining up with TRBD2. Looked up from germline, CDR1 is ENHRY and CDR2 is SYGVKD. CDR3 length equals 15 residues. The trim removed 3 bases at V and 2 bases at J, leaving 2 bases unmatched. In DNA form, the CDR3 reads TGTGCCATCAGTGATCCTAGCGGGGCCTACAATGAGCAGTTCTTC. Translating gives CAISDPSGAYNEQFF.

V and J are TRBV2 and TRBJ1-4, with D possibly matching TRBD1 (6 bases). Trimming took off 7 bases at V and 6 bases at J, with 15 bases between the two ends. Germline V gives CDR1 SNHLY, CDR2 FYNNEI. The length of the CDR3 is 14 residues. The CDR3 DNA sequence: TGTGCCAGCACCCAGGGGCCCCTGTATGAAAAACTGTTTTTT. This translates into CASTQGPLYEKLFF.